A selection of T cell receptor beta chains follows, all from one sample in a study of CD8 T cells in Susac syndrome. TCRdb reanalysed the immunoSEQ multiplex PCR reads using MiXCR and keeps one entry per CDR3 protein. The sample has 150,000 to 200,000 distinct CDR3 sequences, approximately 94% seen once; the top ten hold around 0.093%. Sequenced: CD4+ T cells from PBMCs. The receptors were sampled from a human donor with multiple sclerosis. The CDR3 runs from the conserved cysteine through the conserved F or W. The D gene is left open where the match is weak. Clone sizes are given selectively: once, few, many, or a class where the clone is expanded.

v_gene: TRBV7-9
j_gene: TRBJ1-2
d_gene: NA
abundance: NA
CDR3nt: TGTGCCAGCAGCTTAGCGAATGAAGGGACTGGGGGCTACACCTTC
CDR3aa: CASSLANEGTGGYTF

v_gene: TRBV27
j_gene: TRBJ2-3
d_gene: NA
abundance: NA
CDR3nt: TGTGCCAGCGAGGCGCGGGGCACAGATACGCAGTATTTT
CDR3aa: CASEARGTDTQYF

v_gene: TRBV14
j_gene: TRBJ2-3
d_gene: TRBD2
abundance: NA
CDR3nt: TGTGCCAGCAGCCGCCTCGGGACTAGAGGAGATACGCAGTATTTT
CDR3aa: CASSRLGTRGDTQYF

v_gene: TRBV5-4
j_gene: TRBJ2-5
d_gene: TRBD2
abundance: once
CDR3nt: TGTGCCAGCAGCTTGAAGCGGGACGGGACGGAGACCCAGTACTTC
CDR3aa: CASSLKRDGTETQYF

v_gene: TRBV5-1
j_gene: TRBJ2-7
d_gene: TRBD2
abundance: NA
CDR3nt: TGCGCCAGCAGCTCCACAGGACTAGCGGGGCTGCTTCACGAGCAGTACTTC
CDR3aa: CASSSTGLAGLLHEQYF

v_gene: TRBV30
j_gene: TRBJ1-5
d_gene: NA
abundance: once
CDR3nt: TGTGCCTGGAGCCTCGGGGGAGGGGGGAGCAATCAGCCCCAGCATTTT
CDR3aa: CAWSLGGGGSNQPQHF

v_gene: TRBV28
j_gene: TRBJ2-1
d_gene: NA
abundance: NA
CDR3nt: TGTGCCAGCAGTTTCAACCCTCCCGTGCTCGTACAGGGCCTCTTC
CDR3aa: CASSFNPPVLVQGLF

v_gene: TRBV5-6
j_gene: TRBJ1-1
d_gene: NA
abundance: NA
CDR3nt: TGTGCCAGCAGCGGGGACATCACTGAAGCTTTCTTT
CDR3aa: CASSGDITEAFF

v_gene: TRBV20-1
j_gene: TRBJ2-3
d_gene: NA
abundance: NA
CDR3nt: TGCAGTGCTCTTCGCCCATCTAGCACAGATACGCAGTATTTT
CDR3aa: CSALRPSSTDTQYF

v_gene: TRBV5-1
j_gene: TRBJ2-7
d_gene: TRBD1
abundance: NA
CDR3nt: TGCGCCAGCAGCCTCAATACCGGGACAGCCTACTACGAGCAGTACTTC
CDR3aa: CASSLNTGTAYYEQYF

v_gene: TRBV5-1
j_gene: TRBJ2-5
d_gene: TRBD2
abundance: few
CDR3nt: TGTGCCAGCAGTTTCCTAGCGGGAGGGCAAGAGACCCAGTACTTC
CDR3aa: CASSFLAGGQETQYF

v_gene: TRBV27
j_gene: TRBJ2-4
d_gene: NA
abundance: NA
CDR3nt: TGTGCCAGCAGTTTACAGGGAGCTGTCAAAAACATTCAGTACTTC
CDR3aa: CASSLQGAVKNIQYF

v_gene: TRBV15
j_gene: TRBJ2-2
d_gene: NA
abundance: NA
CDR3nt: TGTGCCACCAGCAGAGCCCCGCCAGGCAACACCGGGGAGCTGTTTTTT
CDR3aa: CATSRAPPGNTGELFF

v_gene: TRBV27
j_gene: TRBJ1-1
d_gene: TRBD1
abundance: NA
CDR3nt: TGTGCCAGCAGTTTATCCGGGACAGGATACACTGAAGCTTTCTTT
CDR3aa: CASSLSGTGYTEAFF

v_gene: TRBV25-1
j_gene: TRBJ2-3
d_gene: NA
abundance: NA
CDR3nt: TGTGCCAGCAGTGCCGGACTTATGATCGGAGATACGCAGTATTTT
CDR3aa: CASSAGLMIGDTQYF

v_gene: TRBV9
j_gene: TRBJ1-2
d_gene: NA
abundance: NA
CDR3nt: TGTGCCAGCAGCATCGACAGTGGCTACACCTTC
CDR3aa: CASSIDSGYTF

v_gene: TRBV7-8
j_gene: TRBJ2-7
d_gene: NA
abundance: NA
CDR3nt: TGTGCCAGCAGCTTAGCGCGACAGAAACACGAGCAGTACTTC
CDR3aa: CASSLARQKHEQYF

v_gene: TRBV3-1
j_gene: TRBJ1-1
d_gene: NA
abundance: few
CDR3nt: TGTGCCAGCAGCCAAATGGGGAACACTGAAGCTTTCTTT
CDR3aa: CASSQMGNTEAFF

v_gene: TRBV9
j_gene: TRBJ2-1
d_gene: NA
abundance: NA
CDR3nt: TGTGCCAGCAGCGGAGGGGGGAGGGGAGCCTACAATGAGCAGTTCTTC
CDR3aa: CASSGGGRGAYNEQFF

v_gene: TRBV7-9
j_gene: TRBJ1-4
d_gene: NA
abundance: NA
CDR3nt: TGTGCCAGCAGCTTAGCCGGAGGCGTTGGGGAAAAACTGTTTTTT
CDR3aa: CASSLAGGVGEKLFF

v_gene: TRBV6-2/TRBV6-3
j_gene: TRBJ2-2
d_gene: NA
abundance: NA
CDR3nt: TGTGCCAGCCTTTGGCGGGAATACACCGGGGAGCTGTTTTTT
CDR3aa: CASLWREYTGELFF

v_gene: TRBV2
j_gene: TRBJ1-1
d_gene: NA
abundance: NA
CDR3nt: TGTGCCAGCAGTGAAGGGGTGCGGGTGTCTGAAGCTTTCTTT
CDR3aa: CASSEGVRVSEAFF

v_gene: TRBV30
j_gene: TRBJ1-1
d_gene: NA
abundance: NA
CDR3nt: TGTGCCTGGAAGGGTCTCGGCACTGAAGCTTTCTTT
CDR3aa: CAWKGLGTEAFF

v_gene: TRBV2
j_gene: TRBJ1-2
d_gene: NA
abundance: NA
CDR3nt: TGTGCCAGCAGTATTGGAGGGCTTTGGGGCTACACCTTC
CDR3aa: CASSIGGLWGYTF

v_gene: TRBV23-1
j_gene: TRBJ2-5
d_gene: NA
abundance: NA
CDR3nt: TGCGCCACTAACGTTTCGCCTCCCCAAGAGACCCAGTACTTC
CDR3aa: CATNVSPPQETQYF

v_gene: TRBV9
j_gene: TRBJ1-1
d_gene: NA
abundance: NA
CDR3nt: TGTGCCAGCAGCGAGAAAGGGGTTCAAGAGACTGAAGCTTTCTTT
CDR3aa: CASSEKGVQETEAFF

v_gene: TRBV10-3
j_gene: TRBJ1-2
d_gene: NA
abundance: NA
CDR3nt: TGTGCCATCAGTGCCACACCAGGGGAGGGCTACACCTTC
CDR3aa: CAISATPGEGYTF

v_gene: TRBV14
j_gene: TRBJ2-4
d_gene: TRBD1
abundance: NA
CDR3nt: TGTGCCAGCAGCCAAGCACAGGGGAACATTCAGTACTTC
CDR3aa: CASSQAQGNIQYF

v_gene: TRBV20-1
j_gene: TRBJ2-3
d_gene: NA
abundance: NA
CDR3nt: TGCAGTGCAGACAGTCCTAGCACAGATACGCAGTATTTT
CDR3aa: CSADSPSTDTQYF

v_gene: TRBV5-6
j_gene: TRBJ1-1
d_gene: NA
abundance: NA
CDR3nt: TGTGCCAGCAGCTTGGTGGTTGATACTGAAGCTTTCTTT
CDR3aa: CASSLVVDTEAFF

v_gene: TRBV7-9
j_gene: TRBJ2-5
d_gene: TRBD1
abundance: NA
CDR3nt: TGTGCCAGCAGCCGGGGACAGGGGTCGGAGACCCAGTACTTC
CDR3aa: CASSRGQGSETQYF

v_gene: TRBV6-5
j_gene: TRBJ2-1
d_gene: NA
abundance: NA
CDR3nt: TGTGCCAGCCGACGGACTACCTGGAATGAGCAGTTCTTC
CDR3aa: CASRRTTWNEQFF

v_gene: TRBV24-1
j_gene: TRBJ2-6
d_gene: NA
abundance: NA
CDR3nt: TGTGCCACCAGTGAGTCTGGGGCCAACGTCCTGACTTTC
CDR3aa: CATSESGANVLTF

v_gene: TRBV15
j_gene: TRBJ1-5
d_gene: NA
abundance: few
CDR3nt: TGTGCCACCAGCCCCGGAAACTATCAGCCCCAGCATTTT
CDR3aa: CATSPGNYQPQHF

v_gene: TRBV5-1
j_gene: TRBJ1-2
d_gene: TRBD1
abundance: NA
CDR3nt: TGCGCCAGCAGCACGGGACAGGGCCGGGGCTATGGCTACACCTTC
CDR3aa: CASSTGQGRGYGYTF

v_gene: TRBV4-2
j_gene: TRBJ2-3
d_gene: NA
abundance: NA
CDR3nt: TGTGCCAGCAGCCACCGGGACCACAGTCCCGATACGCAGTATTTT
CDR3aa: CASSHRDHSPDTQYF

v_gene: TRBV7-2
j_gene: TRBJ2-6
d_gene: NA
abundance: NA
CDR3nt: TGTGCCAGCAGCTTAGCATATGGGGCCAACGTCCTGACTTTC
CDR3aa: CASSLAYGANVLTF

v_gene: TRBV9
j_gene: TRBJ2-3
d_gene: NA
abundance: NA
CDR3nt: TGTGCCAGCAGCGCCAGGGGGGAGACGCAGTATTTT
CDR3aa: CASSARGETQYF

v_gene: TRBV7-9
j_gene: TRBJ1-1
d_gene: TRBD1
abundance: few
CDR3nt: TGTGCCAGCAGCTTAGGGACAGGGGACACTGAAGCTTTCTTT
CDR3aa: CASSLGTGDTEAFF

v_gene: TRBV18
j_gene: TRBJ2-5
d_gene: NA
abundance: NA
CDR3nt: TGTGCCAGCTCACCACAGGCCACACGCAAGCAGACCCAGTACTTC
CDR3aa: CASSPQATRKQTQYF

v_gene: TRBV6-1
j_gene: TRBJ2-3
d_gene: NA
abundance: NA
CDR3nt: TGTGCCAGCAGCGTCAGGGGAGATACGCAGTATTTT
CDR3aa: CASSVRGDTQYF

v_gene: TRBV6-1
j_gene: TRBJ1-3
d_gene: NA
abundance: NA
CDR3nt: TGTGCCAGCAGCCGTGGGGGGTTCGGAAACACCATATATTTT
CDR3aa: CASSRGGFGNTIYF

v_gene: TRBV7-9
j_gene: TRBJ1-1
d_gene: NA
abundance: NA
CDR3nt: TGTGCCAGCAGCCGACATATAGGACAGCCCTATGGCGGGAACACTGAAGCTTTCTTT
CDR3aa: CASSRHIGQPYGGNTEAFF

v_gene: TRBV6-6
j_gene: TRBJ1-4
d_gene: NA
abundance: NA
CDR3nt: TGTGCCAGCAGTTACGCGTTCGGGTTAGGTGAAAAACTGTTTTTT
CDR3aa: CASSYAFGLGEKLFF

v_gene: TRBV6-5
j_gene: TRBJ2-7
d_gene: NA
abundance: NA
CDR3nt: TGTGCCAGCATCAATCGGGCCGCGGGCGAGCAGTACTTC
CDR3aa: CASINRAAGEQYF

v_gene: TRBV19
j_gene: TRBJ1-5
d_gene: NA
abundance: NA
CDR3nt: TGTGCCAGTAGTGGTACCGGGCTACAACCCCAGCATTTT
CDR3aa: CASSGTGLQPQHF

v_gene: TRBV12-3/TRBV12-4
j_gene: TRBJ1-4
d_gene: NA
abundance: NA
CDR3nt: TGTGCCAGCAGTTCTTCCGACGGGAATGAAAAACTGTTTTTT
CDR3aa: CASSSSDGNEKLFF

v_gene: TRBV5-1
j_gene: TRBJ1-1
d_gene: NA
abundance: NA
CDR3nt: TGCGCCAGCAGGTCCCCAAAAGGGTCAGCGAACACTGAAGCTTTCTTT
CDR3aa: CASRSPKGSANTEAFF